This is a list of T cell receptor beta chains from one sample in a study of type 1 and type 2 diabetes patients. Using its own MiXCR run on the multiplex PCR reads, TCRdb lists one record per CDR3 protein. Of 250,000 or so distinct CDR3 sequences detected, approximately 45% appear once; the ten largest clones hold roughly 13%. Sequencing was carried out using peripheral blood mononuclear cells (PBMCs). These receptors were collected from a man aged 18 to 35 with type 2 diabetes. Each CDR3 is given without its conserved first and last residue. D genes are given only for firm matches.

D: TRBD1; J: TRBJ2-5; V: TRBV27; CDR3: ASSSGTARVETQY
D: NA; J: TRBJ2-3; V: TRBV19; CDR3: ASSIDLGADTQY
D: NA; J: TRBJ1-5; V: TRBV2; CDR3: ASSRQTNSNQPQH
D: TRBD1; J: TRBJ2-7; V: TRBV30; CDR3: AWSGTGQGRYEQY
D: NA; J: TRBJ1-2; V: TRBV20-1; CDR3: SARLAQNYGYT
D: NA; J: TRBJ2-5; V: TRBV19; CDR3: ASRFSGAVETQY
D: TRBD2; J: TRBJ2-3; V: TRBV6-1; CDR3: ASSEAASGRDTQY
D: NA; J: TRBJ2-3; V: TRBV2; CDR3: ASTLPGAGTDTQY
D: TRBD1; J: TRBJ2-5; V: TRBV2; CDR3: ASSQDRGWETQY
D: NA; J: TRBJ1-2; V: TRBV6-5; CDR3: ASSASNYGYT
D: NA; J: TRBJ2-7; V: TRBV6-2/TRBV6-3; CDR3: ASSYPPGAYEQY
D: TRBD1; J: TRBJ1-4; V: TRBV7-8; CDR3: ASSFADRGSEKLF
D: TRBD2; J: TRBJ2-1; V: TRBV25-1; CDR3: ASSEFPTSGLFSYNEQF
D: NA; J: TRBJ2-7; V: TRBV19; CDR3: ASSLKGTGEQY
D: TRBD1; J: TRBJ2-3; V: TRBV19; CDR3: ASSTRPGQVSDTQY
D: TRBD1; J: TRBJ1-2; V: TRBV19; CDR3: ASSIVMDRTYGYT
D: NA; J: TRBJ2-5; V: TRBV7-2; CDR3: ASSSGWQQETQY
D: NA; J: TRBJ2-3; V: TRBV6-4; CDR3: ASSDADADTQY
D: TRBD2; J: NA; V: TRBV5-1; CDR3: ASSLGSGGAQETQY
D: NA; J: TRBJ2-6; V: TRBV7-3; CDR3: ASSLMGRLNEGANVLT
D: NA; J: TRBJ1-2; V: TRBV5-1; CDR3: ASRSTAAPQGNYGYT
D: TRBD1; J: TRBJ1-2; V: TRBV20-1; CDR3: SARDLAGQGLDGYT
D: NA; J: TRBJ1-1; V: TRBV5-1; CDR3: ASSLREGTEAF
D: NA; J: TRBJ2-7; V: TRBV5-1; CDR3: ASTPDGSYEQY
D: TRBD2; J: TRBJ2-6; V: TRBV13; CDR3: ASSDRTSGGESSGANVLT
D: NA; J: TRBJ1-2; V: TRBV7-8; CDR3: ASSLGPGRGYGYT
D: TRBD1; J: TRBJ1-5; V: TRBV28; CDR3: ASSFWTGQNQPQH
D: NA; J: TRBJ1-1; V: TRBV4-1; CDR3: ASSQDLAGGTEAF
D: TRBD1; J: TRBJ2-7; V: TRBV19; CDR3: ASSKDGRGLEQY
D: TRBD1; J: TRBJ2-7; V: TRBV19; CDR3: ASRSTGGAEQY
D: NA; J: TRBJ1-1; V: TRBV5-1; CDR3: ASSLSAWNTEAF
D: NA; J: TRBJ2-1; V: TRBV7-2; CDR3: ASSPDREYNEQF
D: NA; J: TRBJ2-5; V: TRBV7-2; CDR3: ASSFVHPGLQETQY
D: TRBD2; J: TRBJ2-2; V: TRBV7-3; CDR3: ASSSGTSGFGGELF
D: NA; J: TRBJ2-3; V: TRBV7-3; CDR3: ASSHGGSTDTQY
D: TRBD1; J: TRBJ1-3; V: TRBV15; CDR3: ATSQDRGGNTIY
D: TRBD1; J: TRBJ2-7; V: TRBV10-3; CDR3: AISESGGYYEQY
D: NA; J: TRBJ1-2; V: TRBV2; CDR3: ASSVQGAGYGYT
D: NA; J: TRBJ1-5; V: TRBV20-1; CDR3: SAAFGPCYQPQH
D: TRBD1; J: TRBJ2-7; V: TRBV10-1; CDR3: ASSDRQGYEQY
D: NA; J: TRBJ2-1; V: TRBV2; CDR3: ASSESPPGEQF
D: NA; J: TRBJ2-1; V: TRBV19; CDR3: ASSSDISSYNEQF
D: TRBD2; J: TRBJ2-3; V: TRBV14; CDR3: ASSQVLALGTDTQY
D: TRBD1; J: TRBJ2-7; V: TRBV27; CDR3: ASSPIQGAEQY
D: NA; J: TRBJ2-7; V: TRBV5-6; CDR3: ASSLSRGEQY
D: NA; J: TRBJ2-2; V: TRBV10-2; CDR3: ASSGLPGTGELF
D: NA; J: TRBJ2-1; V: TRBV10-1; CDR3: ASSESTSRNEQF
D: TRBD2; J: TRBJ2-7; V: TRBV20-1; CDR3: SASSGGSYEQY
D: NA; J: TRBJ2-1; V: TRBV19; CDR3: ASSIGKKSYNEQF
D: NA; J: TRBJ1-4; V: TRBV20-1; CDR3: SAPQGLNEKLF